Presented here are 24 T cell receptor beta chains from one specimen sequenced in a study of quantifying T cell responses using KT2 cells (dated by TCRdb to between 2016 and 2019). As for the study more broadly: RNA was DNase-treated and reverse transcribed with TCR alpha and beta constant-region primers, mostly using SuperScript III.

The library was obtained by UMI-ligation and nested PCR. The reads were generated on an Illumina MiSeq. A single-stranded oligonucleotide carrying the Illumina SP2 sequence and a UMI was ligated to the cDNA 3' end using T4 RNA ligase 1. PCR1 ran 4 cycles (98°C 15 s, 69°C 30 s, 72°C 40 s); the beta primer was an equimolar mix of RC1.1 and RC1.2 covering TRBC1 and TRBC2. TCRdb reran the public reads through fastp at Q25 and MiXCR, keeping productive beta chains. Entries that share a CDR3 protein sequence are merged under the most common genes and DNA. The sample has under 35,000 distinct CDR3 sequences on record, about a tenth of them singletons. The ten largest make up more than 9.5% of the sample. The sample taken for sequencing was PBMCs spiked with cells of the T cell clone KT2. The receptors stem from a human donor.

The gene calls are TRBV29-1 and TRBJ2-1, with 7 bases aligning to TRBD2. J was trimmed by 8 bases and V by 0 bases; bases with no gene match: 4. Germline V lookup: CDR1 SQVTM, CDR2 ANQGSEA. CDR3 length equals 13 residues. CDR3 DNA sequence: TGCAGCGTTGAAGATCGGGCGGGAGATGAGCAGTTCTTC. It translates to CSVEDRAGDEQFF.

This clonotype showed up many times. V and J are TRBV4-3 and TRBJ2-3; D unclear. The CDR3 runs 13 residues. CDR1 is LGHNA, CDR2 YSLEER, per germline. Trimming took off 1 base at V and 5 bases at J, with 7 bases between the two ends. CDR3 region: CASSQGHRDTQYF. CDR3 in DNA: TGCGCCAGCAGCCAAGGTCACAGAGATACGCAGTATTTT.

The chain joins TRBV7-8 to TRBJ2-5, with TRBD2 identical over 8 bases. V lost 3 bases to trimming and J lost 1 base; unmatched junction nucleotides: 10. CDR3 size: 17 residues. Germline V gene data show CDR1 as SGHVS and CDR2 as FQNEAQ. DNA of the CDR3: TGTGCCAGCAGCTTGAGAGGGGTGGCGGGGGGCCAAGAGACCCAGTACTTC. Translation gives CASSLRGVAGGQETQYF.

This clonotype was picked up many times. The V and J genes are TRBV10-3 and TRBJ2-7; D might be TRBD1 or TRBD2, each matching 5 bases. The germline gives CDR1 ENHRY, CDR2 SYGVKD. The V end was cut by 3 bases, the J end by 3 bases, with 9 bases between. CDR3 size: 13 residues. CDR3 loop: CAISDGARYEQYF. CDR3 coding DNA: TGTGCCATCAGTGACGGGGCCCGCTACGAGCAGTACTTC.

The rearrangement links TRBV24-1 to TRBJ2-5, with 9 bases identical to TRBD1. The CDR3 is 16 amino acids. The germline CDR1 and CDR2 sequences are KGHDR and SFDVKD. After removal of 4 bases from V and 5 bases from J, the junction contained 10 bases not matched to a gene. This CDR3 is CATSDPGQGTGETQYF. The CDR3, as DNA: TGTGCCACCAGTGACCCTGGACAGGGGACAGGGGAGACCCAGTACTTC.

The rearrangement links TRBV6-5 to TRBJ2-7, with D unclear. In germline, CDR1 is MNHEY, CDR2 SVGAGI. The germline V and J ends were trimmed by 2 bases and 2 bases, with 7 bases remaining between them. The CDR3 sequence is 13 residues long. The CDR3 protein is CASSYQWTYEQYF. In DNA form, the CDR3 reads TGTGCCAGCAGTTACCAATGGACCTACGAGCAGTACTTC.

This clonotype was detected a few times. The genes are TRBV14 and TRBJ1-2, with a tentative D call TRBD1 (5 bases). The CDR3 is 15 amino acids. Per the germline V gene, CDR1 is SGHDN and CDR2 is FVKESK. Trimming shortened V by 3 bases and J by 2 bases, and 13 bases separated the two germline ends. Here the CDR3 reads CASSQVAGFNYGYTF. The CDR3 nucleotides are TGTGCCAGCAGCCAGGTTGCAGGGTTCAACTATGGCTACACCTTC.

Ten or more counts support this clonotype. The CDR3 loop is CASTPGVMGSSYNEQFF. The CDR3 nucleotides are TGTGCCAGCACCCCGGGGGTCATGGGGAGCTCCTACAATGAGCAGTTCTTC. The chain couples TRBV7-9 to TRBJ2-1; weak D call: TRBD2 (6 bases). The germline V gene encodes CDR1 SEHNR and CDR2 FQNEAQ (reference sequence). This CDR3 comprises 17 residues. V gave up 7 bases and J gave up 0 bases, with 19 bases separating them.

The table lists this clonotype with many counts. This sequence joins TRBV6-1 and TRBJ1-6; 10 bases map to TRBD1. V was clipped by 6 bases and J by 14 bases; unmatched bases: 13. This CDR3 spans 15 amino acids. The germline V gene has CDR1 MNHNS and CDR2 SASEGT. The CDR3 is CASRERQGASVTLHF. The CDR3 nucleotides are TGTGCCAGCAGGGAAAGACAGGGGGCTTCTGTAACCCTCCACTTT.

This chain connects TRBV6-4 to TRBJ2-3; 9 bases are shared with TRBD2. This CDR3 comprises 14 residues. V gave up 4 bases and J gave up 4 bases; unmatched junction bases: 3. From germline, CDR1 is MRHNA and CDR2 SNTAGT. This CDR3 is CASSGGGASDTQYF. DNA of the CDR3: TGTGCCAGCAGTGGCGGGGGGGCGTCAGATACGCAGTATTTT.

The chain joins TRBV2 to TRBJ1-2; D might be TRBD1 (5 bases). The ends were cut back, 3 bases at V and 0 bases at J, with 14 bases in the middle. This CDR3 is built from 16 residues. Germline CDR1 is SNHLY and CDR2 is FYNNEI. In DNA, the CDR3 is TGTGCCAGCAGTGACCCCAACAGGCGACCTAACTATGGCTACACCTTC. This codes for CASSDPNRRPNYGYTF.

The V and J genes are TRBV4-1 and TRBJ1-6; maybe TRBD1 (6 bases). CDR1 is MGHRA, CDR2 YSYEKL, per germline. V was pared by 1 base and J by 9 bases, with 13 bases between. The CDR3 contains 15 residues. The CDR3 sequence is CASSQVGGLGSPLHF. DNA of the CDR3: TGCGCCAGCAGCCAAGTTGGGGGGCTCGGTTCACCCCTCCACTTT.

In its sample, this clonotype was seen many times. This chain's CDR3 is CASSTRGPETQYF. CDR3 nucleotide sequence: TGTGCCAGCAGCACCAGGGGGCCAGAGACCCAGTACTTC. The chain has TRBV7-9 and TRBJ2-5; 8 positions match TRBD1. V trimming: 5 bases; J trimming: 4 bases; junction bases outside the gene matches: 3. Germline lookup yields CDR1 SEHNR and CDR2 FQNEAQ (reference sequence). The CDR3 is made up of 13 amino acids.

The sample holds many counts of this clonotype. The V call is TRBV11-1, the J call TRBJ1-1; 9 nucleotides agree with TRBD1. Losses at the gene ends were 5 bases for V and 6 bases for J; bases not matched to a gene: 7. Germline loops: CDR1 SGHAT, CDR2 FQDESV (reference sequence). The CDR3 spans 14 residues. The DNA for the CDR3 is TGTGCCAGCAGCGGTAGGACAGGGGCTGCTGAAGCTTTCTTT. Its translation: CASSGRTGAAEAFF.

This clonotype has more than one count but fewer than ten. In nucleotides, the CDR3 is TGTGCCAGCAGCCTGAGCGGGACTTATTACAATGAGCAGTTCTTC. Protein sequence: CASSLSGTYYNEQFF. This sequence joins TRBV7-6 and TRBJ2-1; 7 nucleotides match TRBD2. Germline lookup yields CDR1 SGHVS and CDR2 FNYEAQ. The CDR3 is 15 amino acids. Unmatched junction bases numbered 8, after V lost 5 bases and J lost 4 bases.

This clonotype was found once. Written as DNA, the CDR3 is TGTGCCAGCAGTGACGACAGGGTGCGGAATTCACCCCTCCACTTT. Its protein is CASSDDRVRNSPLHF. The chain uses TRBV2 and TRBJ1-6, with 7 bases identical to TRBD1. The J segment lost 7 bases and the V segment lost 3 bases, leaving 6 bases of the junction unmatched. CDR1 and CDR2 (germline): SNHLY, FYNNEI. This CDR3 is 15 amino acids long.

This clonotype has more than one count but fewer than ten. The chain combines TRBV20-1 with TRBJ2-7, with unresolved D. The CDR3 loop spans 14 amino acids. V was shortened by 0 bases and J by 0 bases, with 9 bases between the two germline ends. CDR1 and CDR2 from the germline V gene are DFQATT and SNEGSKA (reference sequence). Here the CDR3 DNA reads TGCAGTGCTAGAGATCTGGCTAGCTCCTACGAGCAGTACTTC. Translation: CSARDLASSYEQYF.

The gene calls are TRBV4-1 and TRBJ2-5, with unresolved D. CDR3 length: 14 amino acids. V was clipped by 2 bases and J by 2 bases, with 9 bases between them. Germline V gene data show CDR1 as MGHRA and CDR2 as YSYEKL. CDR3 nucleotides: TGCGCCAGCAGCCAACCCCGAGAACAAGAGACCCAGTACTTC. This encodes CASSQPREQETQYF.

V is TRBV18 and J is TRBJ1-1, with D unclear. The V and J ends lost 3 bases and 0 bases respectively, with 14 bases between them. Germline V gene data show CDR1 as KGHSH and CDR2 as LQKENI. The CDR3 runs 16 residues. CDR3 residues: CASSPVVVGLNTEAFF. CDR3 sequence (DNA): TGTGCCAGCTCACCTGTGGTGGTCGGACTGAACACTGAAGCTTTCTTT.

This clonotype was seen a handful of times. The rearrangement joins TRBV4-2 to TRBJ2-1, with TRBD2 identical over 8 bases. The CDR3 consists of 16 residues. Germline loops: CDR1 LGHNA, CDR2 YNFKEQ. V lost 0 bases and J lost 8; bases outside the gene matches: 9. CDR3 nucleotides: TGTGCCAGCAGCCAAGATAGCGGGAACTCGTACTATGAGCAGTTCTTC. As protein: CASSQDSGNSYYEQFF.

This clonotype came up many times. V usage is TRBV27 and J usage is TRBJ1-1; 7 bases agree with TRBD1. The ends lost 0 bases at V and 10 bases at J; junction bases unmatched: 8. The CDR3 length is 14 residues. In germline, CDR1 is MNHEY, CDR2 SMNVEV (reference sequence). The CDR3 protein is CASSLSSQGVGAFF. The DNA of the CDR3 is TGTGCCAGCAGTTTATCCAGTCAGGGGGTAGGAGCTTTCTTT.

The chain carries TRBV11-2 and TRBJ2-4; 8 bases match TRBD1. The CDR3 covers 15 residues. J lost 7 bases, V lost 3 bases, and 8 bases had no gene match. Germline-derived CDR1 and CDR2 are SGHAT and FQNNGV. The CDR3 reads CASSLDPGGDNIQYF. The DNA of the CDR3 is TGTGCCAGCAGCTTGGATCCAGGGGGCGACAACATTCAGTACTTC.

The rearrangement joins TRBV11-2 to TRBJ2-1; TRBD2 aligns across 7 bases. J gave up 7 bases and V 3 bases, and 21 bases lay outside the gene matches. CDR1 SGHAT and CDR2 FQNNGV come from the germline V gene. The CDR3 totals 19 residues. The CDR3 spells CASSFRVRGRGRAHNEQFF. CDR3 sequence (DNA): TGTGCCAGCAGCTTCCGGGTCCGGGGTCGTGGGAGGGCCCATAATGAGCAGTTCTTC.

This clonotype was picked up a small number of times. J is TRBJ1-5 and V is TRBV10-3, with no clear D. The V end lost 0 bases, the J end lost 6 bases, and 6 bases lay between the germline ends. The germline V gene encodes CDR1 ENHRY and CDR2 SYGVKD. This CDR3 has 13 residues. CDR3 DNA: TGTGCCATCAGTGAGTCGACGAGTCAGCCCCAGCATTTT. This encodes CAISESTSQPQHF.